The rows below give T cell receptor beta chains drawn from one sample of a study of OX40 agonist ivuxolimab in advanced cancers. Assay: immunoSEQ multiplex PCR; the TCRdb copy retains only in-frame clones and omits some. The sample yields about 80,000 clones, about 83% seen once. The sequencing here drew on CD4+ or CD8+ T cells sorted from blood, taken in a trial of the OX40 agonist ivuxolimab. All receptors derive from an adult with an advanced solid tumor such as melanoma, head and neck, liver or kidney cancer. CDR3s include the opening cysteine and the closing phenylalanine or tryptophan. Each record gives: J gene, D gene, clone size, V gene, CDR3 DNA, CDR3 protein. D genes are given only for firm matches. The size of a clone is reported for some rows only, either as once, few or many, or as a class for expanded clones.

>TRBJ1-1|-|-|TRBV19
TGTGCCAGTACCACACTGTGGAACACTGAAGCTTTCTTT
CASTTLWNTEAFF
>TRBJ1-1|-|-|TRBV5-8
TGTGCCAGCAGCTTGGGGTTGGGGCGGAACACTGAAGCTTTCTTT
CASSLGLGRNTEAFF
>TRBJ1-5|-|-|TRBV5-8
TGTGCCAGCAGCCTCCCATACATAAGCAATCAGCCCCAGCATTTT
CASSLPYISNQPQHF
>TRBJ2-1|-|-|TRBV25-1
TGTGCCAGCAGCCACACAGGGAGCTCCTACAATGAGCAGTTCTTC
CASSHTGSSYNEQFF
>TRBJ1-6|-|few|TRBV2
TGTGCCAGCTTCAGGGTAGATTCACCCCTCCACTTT
CASFRVDSPLHF
>TRBJ1-4|-|-|TRBV11-2
TGTGCCAGCAGCCCGAGTAGTACAGCTCCGAATGAAAAACTGTTTTTT
CASSPSSTAPNEKLFF
>TRBJ1-2|TRBD1|once|TRBV5-4
TGTGCCAGCACCCCGGGACAGGGGCGCTTCAACTATGGCTACACCTTC
CASTPGQGRFNYGYTF
>TRBJ1-1|-|-|TRBV19
TGTGCCAGTAGTATCCGGCGGGAGGCTGAAGCTTTCTTT
CASSIRREAEAFF
>TRBJ2-1|-|-|TRBV19
TGTGCCAGTACCCCCTTTGCAGGGTACTATCGGCCGAACAATGAGCAGTTCTTC
CASTPFAGYYRPNNEQFF
>TRBJ1-3|-|few|TRBV30
TGTGCCTGGAGGGGAAATGGAAACACCATATATTTT
CAWRGNGNTIYF
>TRBJ2-7|TRBD2|-|TRBV5-1
TGCGCCAGCAGCTTGGAGGGACTAGTGGAATCCTACGAGCAGTACTTC
CASSLEGLVESYEQYF
>TRBJ2-2|-|-|TRBV12-5
TGTGCTAGTGGTCCCCTTTCGAACACCGGGGAGCTGTTTTTT
CASGPLSNTGELFF
>TRBJ2-7|-|-|TRBV27
TGTGCCAGCAGTTTATTTTACCTCGGACGGGGGAGATTAAAGGAGCAGTACTTC
CASSLFYLGRGRLKEQYF
>TRBJ2-5|TRBD2|-|TRBV28
TGTGCCAGCTCCAATGATGGACTAGCCAAAGAGACCCAGTACTTC
CASSNDGLAKETQYF
>TRBJ1-4|-|-|TRBV4-2
TGTGCCAGCAGCAATACAGGGCTAAGCGAAAAACTGTTTTTT
CASSNTGLSEKLFF
>TRBJ1-2|TRBD1|-|TRBV18
TGTGCCAGCTCACCACGGACAGGGGGGGTTGGTTTCTCCTATGGCTACACCTTC
CASSPRTGGVGFSYGYTF
>TRBJ2-7|TRBD2|-|TRBV4-2
TGTGCCAGCAGCTTGGGCCCGACTAGCGGGATGCTATACGAGCAGTACTTC
CASSLGPTSGMLYEQYF
>TRBJ1-2|-|-|TRBV18
TGTGCCAGCTCAAGGGACGGTGACTATGGCTACACCTTC
CASSRDGDYGYTF
>TRBJ2-7|TRBD1|-|TRBV4-3
TGCGCCAGCAGCCTGGGAGGACAGGGGGCTAGCGAGCAGTACTTC
CASSLGGQGASEQYF
>TRBJ2-5|-|-|TRBV19
TGTGCCAGTAGTATAGGTTCGGAGACCCAGTACTTC
CASSIGSETQYF
>TRBJ2-7|-|-|TRBV7-9
TGTGCCAGCAGCTCCGCGAGGACAGATCGCTCCTACGAGCAGTACTTC
CASSSARTDRSYEQYF
>TRBJ1-1|-|few|TRBV30
TGTGCCTGGAGCGGTGGGGCTGAAGCTTTCTTT
CAWSGGAEAFF
>TRBJ2-5|-|-|TRBV11-2
TGTGCCAGCAGTCGGGGGTTTCAAGAGACCCAGTACTTC
CASSRGFQETQYF
>TRBJ1-3|-|-|TRBV2
TGTGCCAGCAGTGTAGCTGGAAACACCATATATTTT
CASSVAGNTIYF
>TRBJ2-1|-|-|TRBV5-5
TGTGCCAGCAGCTTGGTTGGAGGGGCGAAGCAGTTCTTC
CASSLVGGAKQFF
>TRBJ2-7|TRBD2|-|TRBV9
TGTGCCAGCAGCGTCGCGGGGGGAGCCCACTACGAGCAGTACTTC
CASSVAGGAHYEQYF
>TRBJ2-7|-|once|TRBV10-3
TGTGCCATCAGTGATGTACTTAAAACCTACGAGCAGTACTTC
CAISDVLKTYEQYF
>TRBJ1-6|TRBD1|once|TRBV5-4
TGTGCCAGCAGCTTGGGGGGGACAGGGGGGGACTCCTATAATTCACCCCTCCACTTT
CASSLGGTGGDSYNSPLHF
>TRBJ1-1|-|-|TRBV6-1
TGTGCCAGCACTACCTCAGGAAGCACTGAAGCTTTCTTT
CASTTSGSTEAFF
>TRBJ2-1|TRBD2|-|TRBV9
TGTGCCAGCAGCGGAGGAGCGGGACCCTACAATGAGCAGTTCTTC
CASSGGAGPYNEQFF
>TRBJ2-2|-|-|TRBV18
TGTGCCAGCTCACCCTCCGGGGGGCAGAACACCGGGGAGCTGTTTTTT
CASSPSGGQNTGELFF
>TRBJ2-7|-|-|TRBV7-7
TGTGCCAGCAGGCCACGGGACGGCGGCTCCTACGAGCAGTACTTC
CASRPRDGGSYEQYF
>TRBJ2-5|TRBD1|-|TRBV5-4
TGTGCCAGCAGCCGGGACAGCGTGGAGACCCAGTACTTC
CASSRDSVETQYF
>TRBJ1-6|TRBD1|-|TRBV6-5
TGTGCCAGCAGTACGGACAGGGAAAATTCACCCCTCCACTTT
CASSTDRENSPLHF
>TRBJ1-3|-|-|TRBV4-1
TGCGCCAGCAGCCAAGTCCAATGGGTCTCTGGAAACACCATATATTTT
CASSQVQWVSGNTIYF
>TRBJ2-7|-|-|TRBV7-8
TGTGCCAGCAGCCTGCTGACAGGTTTCTCCTACGAGCAGTACTTC
CASSLLTGFSYEQYF
>TRBJ2-5|TRBD1|few|TRBV5-6
TGTGCCAGCAGCGCCGACGACAGGGGGAAGACCCAGTACTTC
CASSADDRGKTQYF
>TRBJ2-1|TRBD2|-|TRBV11-2
TGTGCCAGCAGTGCGGGGACTAGCGCTTACAATGAGCAGTTCTTC
CASSAGTSAYNEQFF
>TRBJ1-4|-|few|TRBV30
TGTGCCTGGAGTCAAAATGAAAAACTGTTTTTT
CAWSQNEKLFF
>TRBJ2-2|-|-|TRBV11-2
TGTGCCAGCAGCTTGTCAGGGACGAACACCGGGGAGCTGTTTTTT
CASSLSGTNTGELFF
>TRBJ1-1|-|-|TRBV4-3
TGCGCCAGCAGCCAAGAGGACCTCACTGAAGCTTTCTTT
CASSQEDLTEAFF
>TRBJ1-1|-|-|TRBV18
TGTGCCAGCTTCCGGACTGGGAACACTGAAGCTTTCTTT
CASFRTGNTEAFF
>TRBJ2-2|TRBD2|-|TRBV5-4
TGTGCCAGCAGCCCGAGACTAGCGGGGGACACCGGGGAGCTGTTTTTT
CASSPRLAGDTGELFF
>TRBJ2-1|-|-|TRBV6-8
TGTGCCAGCAGTGTAAAGGCCGAAGGTGAGCAGTTCTTC
CASSVKAEGEQFF
>TRBJ2-7|TRBD1|-|TRBV7-9
TGTGCCAGCAGACCCTGGGACAGGGAGGGGGGCGAGCAGTACTTC
CASRPWDREGGEQYF
>TRBJ2-7|-|few|TRBV27
TGTGCCAGCAGTGGGGGAAGGACGGTCCTTAGGGAGCAGTACTTC
CASSGGRTVLREQYF